This TCR beta chain appears in the sequencing data of a study of early T cells in non-severe SARS-CoV-2 infection. Unique molecular identifiers were added to individual cDNA molecules. MiXCR was run by TCRdb on the 5' RACE reads, yielding one entry per CDR3 protein. The sample lists 80,000 or so distinct CDR3 sequences, around 6% seen once, with roughly 8% in the top ten. V was trimmed by 7 bases and J by 0 bases, leaving 9 bases between them. Germline V lookup: CDR1 SNHLY, CDR2 FYNNEI. This CDR3 contains 13 residues. This TCR derives from an adult who was a healthcare worker with PCR-confirmed SARS-CoV-2 infection or an uninfected control (not recorded which). The chain recombines TRBV2 with TRBJ2-5; D possibly corresponds to TRBD2 (6 bases). Sequenced material: whole blood. CDR3 nucleotide sequence: TGTGCCAGCACTGGGGGGTACCAAGAGACCCAGTACTTC. It is translated as CASTGGYQETQYF. Full variable domain (remainder filled in from reference TRBV2 and TRBJ2-5): EPEVTQTPSHQVTQMGQEVILRCVPISNHLYFYWYRQILGQKVEFLVSFYNNEISEKSEIFDDQFSVERPDGSNFTLKIRSTKLEDSAMYFCASTGGYQETQYFGPGTRLLVL.